The rows below give T cell receptor beta chains drawn from one sample of a study of cytomegalovirus exposure and HLA in healthy donors. Repertoires were generated with immunoSEQ multiplex PCR, while TCRdb's copy carries only in-frame clones and drops some. The sample lists about 240,000 clones, about three quarters occurring once. The specimen was PBMCs. These receptors all stem from a boy between 10 and 17 years old in good health and CMV-seronegative. CDR3s include the opening cysteine and the closing phenylalanine or tryptophan. The D gene is left open where the match is weak. The size of a clone is reported for some rows only, either as once, few or many, or as a class for expanded clones.

size,V,D,J,DNA,CDR3
.,TRBV19,.,TRBJ2-7,TGTGCCAGTAGTATGACCGTCAGGGCGGCTTACGAGCAGTACTTC,CASSMTVRAAYEQYF
.,TRBV11-2,TRBD2,TRBJ2-5,TGTGCCAGCAGCTTTAGACTAGCGGGTTACCAAGAGACCCAGTACTTC,CASSFRLAGYQETQYF
.,TRBV5-1,TRBD2,TRBJ2-1,TGCGCCAGCAGCTTGGTTCTCGTGGCTAGCGGGAGGGCCGCCAATGAGCAGTTCTTC,CASSLVLVASGRAANEQFF
.,TRBV19,.,TRBJ1-2,TGTGCCAGTAGTACAACCGGGGTAGACGACTACACCTTC,CASSTTGVDDYTF
.,TRBV6-1,.,TRBJ1-3,TGTGCCAGCATTCCCTACAGGGTCAACACCATATATTTT,CASIPYRVNTIYF
.,TRBV6-5,TRBD1,TRBJ1-1,TGTGCCAGCAGTATAGGGGGCTGGGGCACTGAAGCTTTCTTT,CASSIGGWGTEAFF
few,TRBV6-1,.,TRBJ1-5,TGTGCCAGCATGGCATCCGGACACCCTAATCAGCCCCAGCATTTT,CASMASGHPNQPQHF
few,TRBV6-5,TRBD1,TRBJ1-1,TGTGCCAGCAGCCGACAGGGGAAGGGGGGCCCTGAAGCTTTCTTT,CASSRQGKGGPEAFF
.,TRBV6-1,.,TRBJ1-1,TGTGCCAGCAGTGAAGTTGGGGGCCGAGGAGCTTTCTTT,CASSEVGGRGAFF
.,TRBV11-3,TRBD1,TRBJ2-6,TGTGCCAGCAGCTTTTTATCCCGGGCAGGGGGCGTATCTGGGGCCAACGTCCTGACTTTC,CASSFLSRAGGVSGANVLTF
.,TRBV4-1,TRBD2,TRBJ2-5,TGCGCCAGCAGCCAAGCGGCTCTAGCGGAGGATGGGGAGACCCAGTACTTC,CASSQAALAEDGETQYF
few,TRBV5-1,.,TRBJ1-4,TGCGCCAGCAGCTTGCAGGCAACTAATGAAAAACTGTTTTTT,CASSLQATNEKLFF
few,TRBV7-9,TRBD1,TRBJ2-7,TGTGCCAGCCGAGTAGGGACAGGGAAGAGCGAGCAGTACTTC,CASRVGTGKSEQYF
.,TRBV7-8,TRBD2,TRBJ2-2,TGTGCCAGCAGCTTCCGCGGGAGGGCCTTGGACTTCTTGGGAGGCGGGGAGCTGTTTTTT,CASSFRGRALDFLGGGELFF
few,TRBV7-9,.,TRBJ2-7,TGTGCCAGCAGCCCGAGACAAGGTCATGTCTACGAGCAGTACTTC,CASSPRQGHVYEQYF
.,TRBV25-1,.,TRBJ2-1,TGTGCCAGTCGTCAGGTGAATGAGCAGTTCTTC,CASRQVNEQFF